Following are 22 T cell receptor beta chains from one sample sequenced in a study of T cells in Graves' hyperthyroidism and ophthalmopathy. Amplification yielded TCR beta CDR3 regions, with RNA transcripts as the source. HTBI primers drove first-round RT-PCR of the TCR CDR3. Each CDR3 protein is one row after TCRdb ran MiXCR on the multiplex PCR reads. Of around 300,000 distinct CDR3 sequences listed, 13% to 15% are singletons. The sequenced material came from blood. Every receptor here comes from a woman in her forties or fifties with Graves' hyperthyroidism that later progressed to Graves' ophthalmopathy.

CDR3 residues: CSARVGGGNTEAFF. In nucleotides, the CDR3 is TGCAGTGCTAGAGTCGGAGGAGGCAACACTGAAGCTTTCTTT. V gene TRBV20-1 combines with J gene TRBJ1-1; D is unresolved. Looked up from germline, CDR1 is DFQATT and CDR2 is SNEGSKA (reference sequence). The CDR3 extends over 14 amino acids. Trimming shortened V by 1 base and J by 2 bases, and 11 bases separated the two germline ends.

This clonotype has a count of ten or more. The chain employs TRBV20-1 and TRBJ2-7, with 9 bases that match TRBD1. The CDR3 length is 16 residues. Looked up from germline, CDR1 is DFQATT and CDR2 is SNEGSKA (reference sequence). The V and J ends lost 0 bases and 0 bases, in that order; junction bases with no gene match: 6. For the CDR3, the DNA is TGCAGTGCTAGAGACCCGACAGGGGGGGTCTCCTACGAGCAGTACTTC. Its protein is CSARDPTGGVSYEQYF.

This clonotype was seen only a few times. The chain combines TRBV10-1 with TRBJ2-1; 8 bases map to TRBD2. CDR3 length: 15 residues. The ends lost 6 bases at V and 7 bases at J; junction bases unmatched: 11. The germline gives CDR1 WNHNN, CDR2 SYGVQD (reference sequence). The CDR3 DNA reads as TGCGCCAGCAGCGGGGGGGGGGGTCGATTAAATGAGCAGTTCTTC. As protein: CASSGGGGRLNEQFF.

There are many counts of this clonotype. The chain employs TRBV5-1 and TRBJ2-5; 8 nucleotides align to TRBD1. The CDR3 sequence is 14 residues long. V dropped 0 bases and J dropped 3; count of bases not matched to a gene: 1. Germline V lookup: CDR1 SGHRS, CDR2 YFSETQ. Here the CDR3 reads CASSLETGEETQYF. The CDR3, as DNA: TGCGCCAGCAGCTTGGAGACAGGGGAAGAGACCCAGTACTTC.

The table lists this clonotype with many counts. V is TRBV28 and J is TRBJ2-3; 8 positions agree with TRBD1. Germline trimming cut 5 bases from V and 6 bases from J; bases unmatched to any gene: 7. The germline CDR1 and CDR2 sequences are MDHEN and SYDVKM. This CDR3 region has 14 residues. In DNA form, the CDR3 reads TGTGCCAGCAGTCCAAGGACAGGGACGGATACGCAGTATTTT. Translated, it gives CASSPRTGTDTQYF.

In its sample, this clonotype was seen many times. The chain uses TRBV9 and TRBJ2-1; TRBD2 agrees at 11 bases. The CDR3 totals 14 residues. The trim removed 3 bases at V and 10 bases at J, leaving 6 bases unmatched. Per the germline V gene, CDR1 is SGDLS and CDR2 is YYNGEE. The DNA of the CDR3 is TGTGCCAGCAGCGGTACTAGCGGGAGTGGGGAGCAGTTCTTC. Its protein product is CASSGTSGSGEQFF.

The rearrangement links TRBV5-6 to TRBJ2-1, with D possibly being TRBD2 (6 bases). Trimming stripped 4 bases from V and 1 base from J, with 18 bases between. The CDR3 totals 17 residues. The germline V gene encodes CDR1 SGHDT and CDR2 YYEEEE. CDR3 region: CASSRAAGGGSYNEQFF. CDR3 coding DNA: TGTGCCAGCAGCCGGGCGGCTGGGGGAGGATCCTACAATGAGCAGTTCTTC.

This clonotype was detected many times. A much larger clone differs by one base, so this may be a read error. The rearrangement joins TRBV28 to TRBJ2-1, with TRBD1 matching over 7 bases. V lost 7 bases and J lost 5; bases outside the gene matches: 5. There are 13 residues in the CDR3. Germline values: CDR1 MDHEN, CDR2 SYDVKM. The CDR3 reads CASTAGTDNEQFF. The DNA for the CDR3 is TGTGCCAGCACCGCCGGGACAGACAATGAGCAGTTCTTC.

This clonotype occurred many times. The chain employs TRBV28 and TRBJ2-1; 11 bases are shared with TRBD1. CDR1 is MDHEN and CDR2 is SYDVKM in the germline V gene. The CDR3 runs 18 residues. V lost 4 bases to trimming and J lost 2 bases; unmatched junction nucleotides: 10. The CDR3 bases are TGTGCCAGCAGTTCTCCCGGGACAGGGGGTGGAACCTACAATGAGCAGTTCTTC. Encoded protein: CASSSPGTGGGTYNEQFF.

The chain is built from TRBV28 and TRBJ2-7, with a weak D call TRBD2 (6 bases). Germline lookup yields CDR1 MDHEN and CDR2 SYDVKM. V lost 6 bases and J 3 bases, leaving 18 bases between the germline ends. There are 15 residues in the CDR3. In DNA, the CDR3 is TGTGCCAGCAGAGAGGGACTGGGAGTCCACTACGAGCAGTACTTC. Its translation is CASREGLGVHYEQYF.

This clonotype was picked up many times. This chain links TRBV11-3 with TRBJ2-3, with D unresolved. Germline CDR1 is SGHNT and CDR2 is YENEEA. This CDR3 comprises 14 residues. Trimming shortened V by 5 bases and J by 7 bases, and 16 bases separated the two germline ends. CDR3: CASSVSFSKYTQYF. CDR3 sequence (DNA): TGTGCCAGCAGCGTTAGCTTTTCCAAATATACGCAGTATTTT.

The chain is built from TRBV14 and TRBJ1-6; 7 bases are a match to TRBD1. V was clipped by 4 bases and J by 0 bases; unmatched bases: 9. Germline V lookup: CDR1 SGHDN, CDR2 FVKESK. The CDR3 spans 18 residues. The CDR3 sequence is CASSRGGTDFSYNSPLHF. Written as DNA, the CDR3 is TGTGCCAGCAGCCGTGGGGGGACAGACTTCTCCTATAATTCACCCCTCCACTTT.

Ten or more counts support this clonotype. V is TRBV2 and J is TRBJ2-3; D is ambiguous. CDR1 and CDR2 from the germline V gene are SNHLY and FYNNEI. The CDR3 length is 11 residues. The V end lost 8 bases, the J end lost 6 bases, and 9 bases lay between the germline ends. The CDR3 loop is CASEIADTQYF. The CDR3 DNA sequence: TGTGCCAGCGAGATTGCGGATACGCAGTATTTT.

The chain combines TRBV2 with TRBJ1-1; unclear D gene. Per the germline V gene, CDR1 is SNHLY and CDR2 is FYNNEI. This CDR3 has 14 amino acids. With 5 bases removed from V and 1 base from J, the gap between germline ends came to 11 bases. CDR3 sequence (DNA): TGTGCCAGCAGTACCGACGGGGAGAACACTGAAGCTTTCTTT. It is translated as CASSTDGENTEAFF.

This clonotype has a count of ten or more. CDR3 loop: CASSPGTGVYGYTF. The DNA of the CDR3 is TGTGCCAGCAGCCCCGGGACAGGGGTCTATGGCTACACCTTC. The gene calls are TRBV6-1 and TRBJ1-2; 10 nucleotides agree with TRBD1. The CDR3 has 14 residues. V shed 6 bases and J 4 bases; nucleotides not matched to a gene: 5. CDR1 is MNHNS, CDR2 SASEGT, per germline.

This clonotype was seen repeatedly, ten times or more. The V and J genes are TRBV18 and TRBJ2-7; D unclear. The CDR3 extends over 11 amino acids. The germline V and J ends were trimmed by 2 bases and 6 bases, with 5 bases remaining between them. The germline V gene encodes CDR1 KGHSH and CDR2 LQKENI. In DNA form, the CDR3 reads TGTGCCAGCTCACCAGCCTCCGAGCAGTACTTC. This codes for CASSPASEQYF.

This clonotype was detected ten times or more. The rearrangement uses TRBV7-9 and TRBJ2-7; 9 bases are a match to TRBD1. In germline, CDR1 is SEHNR, CDR2 FQNEAQ (reference sequence). CDR3 length: 14 amino acids. V shed 4 bases and J 3 bases; nucleotides not matched to a gene: 4. For the CDR3, the DNA is TGTGCCAGCAGCTGGGGGACAGGGAACTACGAGCAGTACTTC. Translating gives CASSWGTGNYEQYF. Based on the CDR3 plus reference TRBV7-9 and TRBJ2-7, the full variable domain is DTGVSQNPRHKITKRGQNVTFRCDPISEHNRLYWYRQTLGQGPEFLTYFQNEAQLEKSRLLSDRFSAERPKGSFSTLEIQRTEQGDSAMYLCASSWGTGNYEQYFGPGTRLTVT.

In regard to this clonotype: A read error may explain this, as a much larger clone is one base away. The chain couples TRBV2 to TRBJ1-1, with TRBD1 as a possible D gene (5 bases). Germline lookup yields CDR1 SNHLY and CDR2 FYNNEI. V lost 7 bases to trimming and J lost 4 bases, with 16 bases between them. The CDR3 extends over 14 amino acids. CDR3 coding DNA: TGTGCCAGCACCGCTCGGGGGATGAGCACTGAAGCTTTCTTT. Its translation: CASTARGMSTEAFF.

This clonotype occurred many times. The V call is TRBV12-5, the J call TRBJ2-2, with no clear D. The ends were cut back, 0 bases at V and 4 bases at J, with 12 bases in the middle. Looked up from germline, CDR1 is LGHNT and CDR2 is FRNRAP. This CDR3 is 16 amino acids long. Here the CDR3 DNA reads TGTGCTAGTGGTTTGGTTTCGGGCCGAACCACCGGGGAGCTGTTTTTT. Translated, it gives CASGLVSGRTTGELFF.

The rearrangement links TRBV5-5 to TRBJ2-1; 8 bases match TRBD2. The CDR3 runs 16 residues. Trimming at V came to 5 bases and at J to 7 bases, leaving 14 bases not matched to a gene. Germline lookup yields CDR1 SGHKS and CDR2 YYEKEE (reference sequence). In DNA, the CDR3 is TGTGCCAGCAGTGCCCGGGGGAGCGGGAGACCAAATGAGCAGTTCTTC. Translation gives CASSARGSGRPNEQFF.

In DNA form, the CDR3 reads TGTGCCAGCAGCTTACTCAGCGGGGGCAGCACAGATACGCAGTATTTT. It specifies CASSLLSGGSTDTQYF. J is TRBJ2-3 and V is TRBV7-9; 8 bases agree with TRBD2. From germline, CDR1 is SEHNR and CDR2 FQNEAQ (reference sequence). V was pared by 2 bases and J by 0 bases, with 4 bases of the junction left unmatched. This CDR3 spans 16 amino acids.

This clonotype has ten or more counts. The chain joins TRBV19 to TRBJ1-5; no clear D. With 7 bases removed from V and 4 bases from J, the gap between germline ends came to 14 bases. In germline, CDR1 is LNHDA, CDR2 SQIVND (reference sequence). This CDR3 comprises 14 residues. The CDR3: CASTAVYGNQPQHF. The CDR3 DNA is TGTGCCAGTACGGCGGTATACGGGAATCAGCCCCAGCATTTT.